Below, 14 T cell receptor beta chains from the same sample are listed, as sequenced in a study of T cells in women clearing cervical HPV infection. Method: immunoSEQ multiplex PCR; TCRdb's copy keeps in-frame clones and lacks some. Recorded for this sample: over 15,000 clones. Material for sequencing was blood buffy coat. The receptors were gathered from a woman between 18 and 70 years old with a cervical HPV16 infection that either progressed to CIN3+ or cleared (not recorded which).

A note on this clone: The read comes to an end 3 residues before the CDR3 does, leaving the germline J gene to fill in the end. V gene TRBV20-1 combines with J gene TRBJ1-2, with no clear D. Germline V gene lookup returns CDR1 DFQATT and CDR2 SNEGSKA (reference sequence). CDR3 length equals 13 residues. The covered CDR3 bases are TGCAGTGCTAGAGATCGAGAGCCCTACGAC. Translation gives CSARDREPYD. The whole CDR3 is CSARDREPYDYTF.

Judged by frequency, this clone is medium-sized. The read ends 3 residues shy of where the CDR3 ends; the end is completed using the germline J gene. The chain links TRBV3-1 (or the pseudogene TRBV3-2) to TRBJ2-3; D unresolved. Trimming removed 1 base from V and 3 bases from J, with 5 bases in between. Germline CDR1 and CDR2: LGHDT and YNNKEL (reference sequence). The CDR3 is made up of 13 amino acids. The chain's CDR3 is CASSQGRTDTQYF. CDR3 DNA (partial): TGTGCCAGCAGCCAAGGTAGAACAGATACG.

A word on this clone: Read data end 3 residues before the CDR3 end; the end is taken from the germline J gene. The genes are TRBV19 and TRBJ1-1; possibly TRBD1 for D (6 bases). This CDR3 comprises 15 residues. Germline CDR1 is LNHDA and CDR2 is SQIVND (reference sequence). V was pared by 0 bases and J by 1 base, with 9 bases between. The sequenced part of the CDR3 DNA is TGTGCCAGTAGTATAGATGGGGGCCCGAACACTGAA. Protein product: CASSIDGGPNTE. The CDR3 in full is CASSIDGGPNTEAFF.

With regard to this clone: Sequencing ends 3 residues short of the CDR3 end; the germline J gene provides the rest. The chain is built from TRBV7-2 and TRBJ1-2; 7 bases map to TRBD1. CDR1 and CDR2 (germline): SGHTA, FQGNSA. This CDR3 is built from 13 residues. This CDR3 is CASSLAQGDTYTF. The CDR3 DNA, read in part, is TGTGCCAGCAGCTTAGCCCAGGGGGATACC.

A remark on this clone: Sequencing ends 3 residues short of the CDR3 end; the germline J gene provides the rest. V and J are TRBV2 and TRBJ1-1; D remains ambiguous. This CDR3 is built from 14 residues. Trimming removed 3 bases at V and 3 bases at J, with 11 bases between. Per the germline V gene, CDR1 is SNHLY and CDR2 is FYNNEI. CDR3 loop: CASSEVLRDTEAFF. The covered CDR3 bases are TGTGCCAGCAGTGAGGTGTTGAGGGACACTGAA.

Turning to this clone: Coverage ceases 3 residues before the CDR3 finishes, and the germline J gene fills in the end. The chain has TRBV19 and TRBJ1-2, with 9 bases aligning to TRBD1. Germline CDR1 LNHDA, CDR2 SQIVND (reference sequence). This CDR3 region has 19 residues. The CDR3 is CASSIPLGQGPIGVEGYTF. The part of the CDR3 DNA that was read is TGTGCCAGTAGTATCCCTCTCGGACAGGGGCCGATCGGGGTTGAGGGC.

Regarding this clone: The read terminates 3 residues before the CDR3 end, so the remaining end is supplied by the germline J gene. The V and J genes are TRBV7-2 and TRBJ1-2; possibly TRBD1 for D (5 bases). The CDR3 totals 14 residues. Germline assignment: CDR1 SGHTA and CDR2 FQGNSA. The sequenced part of the CDR3 DNA is TGTGCCAGCAGCTTTGGGACTAGCCACAATGAC. Translating gives CASSFGTSHND. Given in full, the CDR3 is CASSFGTSHNDYTF.

A word on this clone: Read sequence stops 3 residues before the CDR3 end, and the germline J gene provides the missing end. The chain uses TRBV6-2 or TRBV6-3 and TRBJ2-2, with a weak D call TRBD1 (5 bases). The germline CDR1 and CDR2 sequences are MNHEY and SVGEGT. CDR3 length: 15 residues. Trimming cost V 2 bases and J 6 bases, with 13 bases left between them. CDR3 residues: CASSYGQGRAGELFF. The covered CDR3 bases are TGTGCCAGCAGTTACGGCCAGGGAAGGGCCGGGGAG.

On this clone itself: The CDR3 goes on 3 residues after the read ends, and that part is filled in from the germline J gene. The chain carries TRBV19 and TRBJ1-1, with 8 bases lining up with TRBD1. Germline V gene lookup returns CDR1 LNHDA and CDR2 SQIVND (reference sequence). This CDR3 comprises 15 residues. V shed 4 bases and J 0 bases; nucleotides not matched to a gene: 4. The CDR3 bases that were read are TGTGCCAGTAGTACCCGGACAGGGATGAACACTGAA. Translated, it gives CASSTRTGMNTE. The whole CDR3 protein reads CASSTRTGMNTEAFF.

For this clone: The sequence runs out 3 residues before the end of the CDR3; the remainder is reconstructed from the germline J gene. This chain connects TRBV7-2 to TRBJ2-4; D remains unclear. The CDR3 consists of 12 residues. CDR1 SGHTA and CDR2 FQGNSA come from the germline V gene. The V gene lost 8 bases and the J gene lost 8 bases, with 13 bases spanning the gap. This CDR3 is CASVPDRDIQYF. The part of the CDR3 DNA that was read is TGTGCCAGCGTTCCCGATCGGGACATT.

As regards this clone: The CDR3 goes on 3 residues after the read ends, and that part is filled in from the germline J gene. V and J are TRBV2 and TRBJ2-7, with TRBD2 identical over 8 bases. Germline CDR1 and CDR2: SNHLY and FYNNEI. The ends lost 4 bases at V and 5 bases at J; junction bases unmatched: 13. The CDR3 loop spans 16 amino acids. CDR3 bases read: TGTGCCAGCAGTGGGGTCGCGGGAGGCCTCCGGGACGAG. This codes for CASSGVAGGLRDE. The CDR3 as a whole reads CASSGVAGGLRDEQYF.

Note on this clone: The sequenced fragment ends 3 residues before the CDR3 boundary, so the rest is inferred from the germline J gene. The chain has TRBV29-1 and TRBJ1-4; perhaps TRBD1 as D (6 bases). The CDR3 contains 13 residues. V lost 6 bases and J 4 bases, leaving 12 bases between the germline ends. Germline V CDR1 and CDR2: SQVTM, ANQGSEA. Partial CDR3 DNA: TGCAGCGTGATGGGGGCCCTTAATGAAAAA. Amino acid sequence: CSVMGALNEK. The full-length CDR3 reads as CSVMGALNEKLFF.

For this clone: The read terminates 3 residues ahead of where the CDR3 ends, so the germline J gene completes it. J is TRBJ1-2 and V is TRBV7-2; perhaps TRBD1 as D (5 bases). Germline lookup yields CDR1 SGHTA and CDR2 FQGNSA. The CDR3 loop spans 15 amino acids. The part of the CDR3 DNA that was read is TGTGCCAGCAGCCAATGGGGGGACGAGGTTTACGAC. Translation gives CASSQWGDEVYD. The full CDR3 is CASSQWGDEVYDYTF. Looking up the rest from reference TRBV7-2 and TRBJ1-2 gives the full variable domain: GAGVSQSPSNKVTEKGKDVELRCDPISGHTALYWYRQSLGQGLEFLIYFQGNSAPDKSGLPSDRFSAERTGGSVSTLTIQRTQQEDSAVYLCASSQWGDEVYDYTFGSGTRLTVV.

A remark on this clone: The read finishes 3 residues shy of the CDR3 end, and the germline J gene is used to complete it. V and J are TRBV29-1 and TRBJ2-5, with 9 positions matching TRBD1. In germline, CDR1 is SQVTM, CDR2 ANQGSEA. V lost 7 bases and J lost 0; bases outside the gene matches: 18. The CDR3 is made up of 18 amino acids. The part of the CDR3 DNA that was read is TGCAGCGCCACACCTACAGGGGGCGGTAAACGGTACCAAGAGACC. It yields the protein CSATPTGGGKRYQET. The entire CDR3 sequence reads CSATPTGGGKRYQETQYF.